This entry lists 5 T cell receptor beta chains sequenced from one sample in a study of long-term antiretroviral therapy in people with HIV. Running of the v3.0 immunoSEQ assay took place at survey level. The method was immunoSEQ multiplex PCR; TCRdb's version includes in-frame clones alone and lacks a portion of them. Altogether 30,000 to 40,000 clones are present, around four fifths being singletons, with the ten largest covering over 6.5%. The source material was unsorted PBMCs, sampled 0.4 years before starting antiretroviral therapy. These receptors originate from a man between 18 and 35 years old with HIV.

This clone was observed a few times. The chain employs TRBV13 and TRBJ1-2; 10 nucleotides align to TRBD1. V trimming: 5 bases; J trimming: 6 bases; junction bases outside the gene matches: 3. CDR3 length: 13 amino acids. Germline assignment: CDR1 PRHDT and CDR2 FYEKMQ (reference sequence). CDR3 loop: CASSAGTGDGYTF. The CDR3 nucleotides are TGTGCCAGCAGCGCGGGGACAGGGGATGGCTACACCTTC.

DNA of the CDR3: TGTGCCAGCAGTTCCACAGGGGAAGAGCAGTTCTTC. Encoded protein: CASSSTGEEQFF. V and J are TRBV6-6 and TRBJ2-1; the match to TRBD1 covers 7 bases. From germline, CDR1 is MNHNY and CDR2 SVGAGI (reference sequence). This CDR3 spans 12 amino acids. J was trimmed by 10 bases and V by 4 bases; bases with no gene match: 4.

J is TRBJ2-3 and V is TRBV5-1, with 7 bases aligning to TRBD1. CDR3 size: 14 residues. CDR1 and CDR2 from the germline V gene are SGHRS and YFSETQ. With V trimmed by 2 bases and J by 6 bases, 6 bases remained unmatched. CDR3: CASSFVGGVDTQYF. In DNA, the CDR3 is TGCGCCAGCAGCTTTGTAGGGGGCGTGGATACGCAGTATTTT.

The CDR3 DNA reads as TGTGCCAGCAGCCTAGGGACTAGCGACGAGCAGTACTTC. As protein: CASSLGTSDEQYF. V gene TRBV7-9 combines with J gene TRBJ2-7, with TRBD2 matching over 10 bases. The CDR3 is 13 amino acids. Trimming removed 5 bases from V and 5 bases from J; junction bases left unmatched: 3. From germline, CDR1 is SEHNR and CDR2 FQNEAQ (reference sequence).

This chain uses TRBV30 with TRBJ2-7; D is unclear. This CDR3 comprises 11 residues. The V end was cut by 0 bases, the J end by 12 bases, with 12 bases between. CDR1 GTSNPN and CDR2 SVGIG come from the germline V gene (reference sequence). CDR3 DNA: TGTGCCTGGAGTGTCCTGATTCAACGGTACTTC. Amino acid sequence: CAWSVLIQRYF.